A selection of T cell receptor beta chains follows, all from one sample in a study of CD8+ T cells in alopecia areata. Profiled with immunoSEQ multiplex PCR; TCRdb holds only in-frame clones, not every one. The table has approximately 140,000 clones, about 85% seen once. Sequences were derived from CD8+ T cells sorted from blood, sampled at week 4, from a patient treated with tofacitinib. The receptors come from a human donor with alopecia areata. CDR3s include the opening cysteine and the closing phenylalanine or tryptophan. A D gene is named only where the DNA matches it firmly. Only part of the rows carry a size: once, few, many, or a class if the clone is expanded.

cdr3_aa | v_call | d_call | clone_size
CASPVQGEGLRDEQYF | TRBV2 | - | -
CASSFTGASRTGELFF | TRBV7-9 | - | once
CASRIRQVGTEAFF | TRBV27 | - | -
CASSFGMVTGSLTYNEQFF | TRBV5-1 | - | -
CASSLAGRAEDTQYF | TRBV7-9 | TRBD2 | once
CASSLAQGLSDTQYF | TRBV5-1 | - | -
CASSTGQALYNEQFF | TRBV19 | TRBD1 | -
CSVEPDRGGDTGELFF | TRBV29-1 | TRBD1 | -
CSVIVYEQYF | TRBV29-1 | - | -
CASSQTGGSSYEQYF | TRBV7-9 | TRBD1 | -
CASETGDQETQYF | TRBV25-1 | - | -
CASSRARGANYGYTF | TRBV5-4 | TRBD1 | -
CSVRTEEANQPQHF | TRBV29-1 | - | -
CSVEHTGTGNTIYF | TRBV29-1 | - | -
CASSPVSGVINEQFF | TRBV18 | TRBD2 | -
CAWFNTGELFF | TRBV30 | - | -
CASSSGGVDNEQFF | TRBV6-5 | - | -
CASSDLAGGDTQYF | TRBV6-4 | TRBD2 | many
CSVEDRGRAGANVLTF | TRBV29-1 | TRBD2 | -
CASSLINEQFF | TRBV7-8 | - | -
CAISESLAGDGYTF | TRBV10-3 | - | -
CASSSGGTEQYF | TRBV27 | - | -
CASTAGQGSYEQYF | TRBV19 | TRBD1 | few
CASTPRGGGSTDTQYF | TRBV27 | - | -
CASTDRGRPFEQYF | TRBV7-9 | - | -
CASSPGQGIDYGYTF | TRBV5-1 | TRBD1 | -
CSVEGRREGDNEQFF | TRBV29-1 | - | -
CASSRGGTQDPNYEQYF | TRBV23-1 | TRBD2 | few
CASSFGLAGGYEQYF | TRBV5-4 | TRBD2 | -
CASSLDRDRVHGYTF | TRBV5-6 | TRBD1 | -
CASHTPAGRFSNQPQHF | TRBV19 | - | -
CASSDWTDSYEQYF | TRBV6-1 | - | -
CASRWGGSAEAFF | TRBV19 | - | -
CATTRPGQGGGYTF | TRBV15 | TRBD1 | -
CASKVLAGVDEQFF | TRBV10-2 | TRBD2 | -
CASSAYNTDTQYF | TRBV5-1 | - | -
CASTAGINEQFF | TRBV13 | - | -
CSVEGGQGPIEAFF | TRBV29-1 | TRBD1 | -
CASSRVFSSGNTIYF | TRBV7-9 | - | -
CASSQTVNYGYTF | TRBV14 | - | -
CASSDTGYNEQFF | TRBV25-1 | - | -
CSVEGPGSNDGQFF | TRBV29-1 | - | -
CASGLGEENIQYF | TRBV5-4 | - | once
CASNTGGPNEQFF | TRBV27 | TRBD2 | -
CASSLGTSNQPQHF | TRBV5-5 | - | -
CASSPSGGEQYF | TRBV6-5 | TRBD2 | once
CASRGQFQETQYF | TRBV2 | TRBD1 | -
CASSATSGYTDTQYF | TRBV7-9 | TRBD2 | -
CASREGLAGGPGANVLTF | TRBV6-1 | TRBD2 | -
CASRKGQGDYEQYF | TRBV5-1 | TRBD1 | -
CASSGLERSNQPQHF | TRBV11-2 | - | few
CASSPGGNIQYF | TRBV7-9 | - | -
CASSAQDNEKLFF | TRBV9 | - | -
CASSTGSYEQYF | TRBV27 | - | once
CASSLQAEAFLNEQFF | TRBV27 | - | -
CSVEESDYGYTF | TRBV29-1 | - | -
CASSEGSWQEQFF | TRBV6-1 | - | -